Listed below are T cell receptor beta chains from one sample, sequenced in a study of identical twins. TCRdb processed the 5' RACE reads anew with MiXCR; each CDR3 protein has one entry. This table holds roughly 1.6 million distinct CDR3 sequences, 32% found once. The specimen sequenced was cord blood. The origin of the receptors is a newborn girl in good health. Each CDR3 is given with its conserved first and last residue. The order of the fields is D gene, J gene, V gene, clone size, CDR3 protein, CDR3 DNA. D genes are given only for firm matches. Some rows have no size entry. The others give once, few or many, or a class for an expanded clone.

D: -
J: TRBJ1-1
V: TRBV12-3/TRBV12-4
size: -
CDR3: CASSLRKGGEAFF
DNA: TGTGCCAGCAGTTTAAGGAAGGGCGGTGAAGCTTTCTTT

D: TRBD1
J: TRBJ2-7
V: TRBV20-1
size: few
CDR3: CSARTRTGNHEQYF
DNA: TGCAGTGCTAGAACTAGGACAGGGAACCATGAGCAGTACTTC

D: -
J: TRBJ2-7
V: TRBV4-2
size: once
CDR3: CASSQVQNRSGSYEQYF
DNA: TGTGCCAGCAGCCAAGTCCAAAACAGGAGCGGCTCCTACGAGCAGTACTTC

D: TRBD2
J: TRBJ2-5
V: TRBV28
size: -
CDR3: CASSPGWLAGVQETQYF
DNA: TGTGCCAGCAGCCCGGGTTGGTTAGCGGGAGTACAAGAGACCCAGTACTTC

D: -
J: TRBJ1-5
V: TRBV27
size: -
CDR3: CASSFEGASRNQPQHF
DNA: TGTGCCAGCAGTTTTGAGGGTGCATCGCGAAATCAGCCCCAGCATTTT

D: -
J: TRBJ2-7
V: TRBV7-6
size: -
CDR3: CASSLNCRPGSYEQYF
DNA: TGTGCCAGCAGCTTGAACTGCAGGCCTGGCTCCTACGAGCAGTACTTC

D: TRBD2
J: TRBJ2-5
V: TRBV20-1
size: few
CDR3: CSARTSGTQYF
DNA: TGCAGTGCTAGGACTAGCGGGACCCAGTACTTC

D: -
J: TRBJ2-1
V: TRBV5-1
size: few
CDR3: CASSGGSGTYNEQFF
DNA: TGCGCCAGCAGCGGAGGGTCGGGAACTTACAATGAGCAGTTCTTC

D: -
J: TRBJ2-4
V: TRBV3-1
size: -
CDR3: CASSQEATGLFKNIQYF
DNA: TGTGCCAGCAGCCAAGAGGCGACAGGCCTCTTCAAAAACATTCAGTACTTC

D: -
J: TRBJ1-2
V: TRBV7-2
size: few
CDR3: CASSLAGDSLVGYGYTF
DNA: TGTGCCAGCAGCTTAGCTGGCGACAGTTTGGTTGGCTATGGCTACACCTTC

D: -
J: TRBJ1-5
V: TRBV2
size: few
CDR3: CASSDWGGTNQPQHF
DNA: TGTGCCAGCAGTGATTGGGGGGGCACCAATCAGCCCCAGCATTTT

D: TRBD2
J: TRBJ2-3
V: TRBV12-3/TRBV12-4
size: few
CDR3: CASSLVRRGLTSGGESTDTQYF
DNA: TGTGCCAGCAGTTTAGTTCGGAGGGGGTTGACTAGCGGGGGAGAGAGCACAGATACGCAGTATTTT

D: -
J: TRBJ2-7
V: TRBV21-1
size: -
CDR3: CASSKEEASGSPYEQYF
DNA: TGTGCCAGCAGCAAAGAAGAGGCTAGCGGGAGCCCCTACGAGCAGTACTTC

D: TRBD2
J: TRBJ2-7
V: TRBV7-9
size: few
CDR3: CASRFTGTSGRIPTYEQYF
DNA: TGTGCCAGCAGATTCACAGGGACTAGCGGGAGGATCCCAACCTACGAGCAGTACTTC

D: -
J: TRBJ1-2
V: TRBV3-1
size: few
CDR3: CASSTGPTGVYGYTF
DNA: TGTGCCAGCAGCACCGGGCCCACAGGAGTCTATGGCTACACCTTC

D: -
J: TRBJ1-5
V: TRBV6-1
size: -
CDR3: CASTGTFPTNQPQHF
DNA: TGTGCCAGCACCGGGACATTCCCCACTAATCAGCCCCAGCATTTT

D: TRBD1
J: TRBJ1-6
V: TRBV7-9
size: -
CDR3: CASSRMTGSNSPLHF
DNA: TGTGCCAGCAGCAGAATGACAGGGTCGAATTCACCCCTCCACTTT

D: -
J: TRBJ1-4
V: TRBV7-9
size: -
CDR3: CASSSRDTQGEKLFF
DNA: TGTGCCAGCAGCAGCCGGGACACTCAAGGGGAAAAACTGTTTTTT

D: TRBD1
J: TRBJ1-5
V: TRBV20-1
size: -
CDR3: CSAIPGQRNQPQHF
DNA: TGCAGTGCGATTCCGGGACAGCGCAATCAGCCCCAGCATTTT

D: TRBD2
J: TRBJ2-4
V: TRBV25-1
size: -
CDR3: CASSESRGGAKNIQYF
DNA: TGTGCCAGCAGTGAAAGTCGGGGGGGCGCCAAAAACATTCAGTACTTC

D: TRBD1
J: TRBJ1-2
V: TRBV10-3
size: few
CDR3: CAISGSGTGGNGYTF
DNA: TGTGCCATCAGCGGGTCCGGGACAGGGGGCAACGGCTACACCTTC

D: TRBD2
J: TRBJ2-7
V: TRBV4-1
size: few
CDR3: CASSQDGGLAGVYEQYF
DNA: TGCGCCAGCAGCCAAGATGGGGGACTAGCGGGAGTCTACGAGCAGTACTTC

D: -
J: TRBJ2-1
V: TRBV14
size: few
CDR3: CASSHPAQGPNEQFF
DNA: TGTGCCAGCAGCCACCCTGCACAGGGACCGAATGAGCAGTTCTTC

D: -
J: TRBJ2-3
V: TRBV24-1
size: -
CDR3: CATSEPRDTGTDTQYF
DNA: TGTGCCACCAGTGAGCCCAGGGATACCGGCACAGATACGCAGTATTTT

D: -
J: TRBJ2-2
V: TRBV7-2
size: -
CDR3: CASSFLSTGELFF
DNA: TGTGCCAGCAGTTTCCTATCCACCGGGGAGCTGTTTTTT

D: -
J: TRBJ2-3
V: TRBV12-3/TRBV12-4
size: -
CDR3: CASRGLTRTDTQYF
DNA: TGTGCCAGCAGGGGACTTACTAGGACAGATACGCAGTATTTT

D: -
J: TRBJ2-6
V: TRBV20-1
size: -
CDR3: CSAKGDIFSGANVLTF
DNA: TGCAGTGCTAAAGGTGACATCTTCTCTGGGGCCAACGTCCTGACTTTC

D: -
J: TRBJ1-5
V: TRBV5-1
size: -
CDR3: CASGLAGVNNQLQHF
DNA: TGCGCCAGCGGCTTGGCGGGGGTGAACAATCAGCTCCAGCATTTT

D: -
J: TRBJ1-5
V: TRBV19
size: few
CDR3: CASGYSNQPQHF
DNA: TGTGCCAGTGGTTATAGCAATCAGCCCCAGCATTTT

D: TRBD1
J: TRBJ1-5
V: TRBV6-6
size: few
CDR3: CASSGTGGGGNQPQHF
DNA: TGTGCCAGCAGTGGCACGGGAGGGGGCGGGAATCAGCCCCAGCATTTT

D: -
J: TRBJ2-7
V: TRBV5-4
size: -
CDR3: CASSLDRRGDIYEQYF
DNA: TGTGCCAGCAGCTTGGACCGCCGTGGGGACATCTACGAGCAGTACTTC

D: -
J: TRBJ1-1
V: TRBV20-1
size: -
CDR3: CSAPRPRGNTEAFF
DNA: TGCAGTGCTCCTCGACCAAGGGGGAACACTGAAGCTTTCTTT

D: -
J: TRBJ2-3
V: TRBV6-6
size: -
CDR3: CASSYPGHWAQDTQYF
DNA: TGTGCCAGCAGTTACCCCGGACATTGGGCTCAGGATACGCAGTATTTT

D: TRBD2
J: TRBJ2-3
V: TRBV5-1
size: few
CDR3: CASSLVASGSTDTQYF
DNA: TGCGCCAGCAGCTTGGTAGCTAGCGGAAGCACAGATACGCAGTATTTT

D: TRBD1
J: TRBJ1-2
V: TRBV12-5
size: -
CDR3: CASGLKIGTGYYGYTF
DNA: TGTGCTAGTGGTTTGAAAATCGGGACAGGCTACTATGGCTACACCTTC

D: -
J: TRBJ1-1
V: TRBV20-1
size: few
CDR3: CSARDRRGLTEAFF
DNA: TGCAGTGCTAGAGATCGACGGGGCCTCACTGAAGCTTTCTTT

D: -
J: TRBJ2-5
V: TRBV12-5
size: -
CDR3: CASGRGLEETQYF
DNA: TGTGCTAGTGGCCGGGGACTGGAAGAGACCCAGTACTTC

D: -
J: TRBJ2-2
V: TRBV6-2/TRBV6-3
size: -
CDR3: CASSYQPPGELFF
DNA: TGTGCCAGCAGTTACCAGCCCCCCGGGGAGCTGTTTTTT

D: -
J: TRBJ2-5
V: TRBV25-1
size: many
CDR3: CASSEGQETQYF
DNA: TGTGCCAGCAGTGAAGGGCAAGAGACCCAGTACTTC

D: TRBD1
J: TRBJ1-2
V: TRBV7-9
size: once
CDR3: CASILGGQSYGYTF
DNA: TGTGCCAGCATCTTAGGGGGACAGTCCTATGGCTACACCTTC

D: TRBD2
J: TRBJ2-1
V: TRBV10-3
size: few
CDR3: CAITEGTSGGSSYNEQFF
DNA: TGTGCCATCACCGAGGGGACTAGCGGGGGGAGCTCCTACAATGAGCAGTTCTTC

D: -
J: TRBJ2-5
V: TRBV7-9
size: few
CDR3: CASTLNRETQYF
DNA: TGTGCCAGCACCCTTAATCGGGAGACCCAGTACTTC

D: -
J: TRBJ2-3
V: TRBV6-1
size: few
CDR3: CASSKGGTDTQYF
DNA: TGTGCCAGCTCCAAGGGGGGGACAGATACGCAGTATTTT

D: TRBD1
J: TRBJ2-4
V: TRBV5-8
size: few
CDR3: CASSLRDSHQNIQYF
DNA: TGTGCCAGCAGCCTCCGGGACAGCCACCAAAACATTCAGTACTTC

D: TRBD2
J: TRBJ2-5
V: TRBV7-2
size: -
CDR3: CASSLVAPQAGPLSEQYF
DNA: TGTGCCAGCAGCTTAGTAGCTCCTCAAGCGGGGCCTCTGAGTGAGCAGTACTTC

D: TRBD1
J: TRBJ2-7
V: TRBV28
size: few
CDR3: CASSRVPGQGAGEQYF
DNA: TGTGCCAGCAGCCGCGTCCCAGGACAGGGGGCGGGGGAGCAGTACTTC

D: -
J: TRBJ1-2
V: TRBV20-1
size: -
CDR3: CSARESRTAPYGHTF
DNA: TGCAGTGCTAGAGAGTCTAGGACAGCGCCCTATGGCCACACCTTC

D: -
J: TRBJ2-5
V: TRBV20-1
size: -
CDR3: CSARRGAKETQYF
DNA: TGCAGTGCAAGACGGGGGGCAAAAGAGACCCAGTACTTC

D: -
J: TRBJ2-1
V: TRBV4-1
size: -
CDR3: CASSQDLRGDEQFF
DNA: TGCGCCAGCAGCCAAGATTTGCGGGGCGATGAGCAGTTCTTC

D: -
J: TRBJ1-1
V: TRBV7-9
size: few
CDR3: CASSLASHYTEAFF
DNA: TGTGCCAGCAGCTTAGCGTCACACTACACTGAAGCTTTCTTT

D: TRBD2
J: TRBJ2-7
V: TRBV6-5
size: few
CDR3: CASSLTGTSTSYEQYF
DNA: TGTGCCAGCAGTTTGACCGGGACTAGTACGTCCTACGAGCAGTACTTC

D: TRBD2
J: TRBJ2-5
V: TRBV3-1
size: -
CDR3: CASSQRGAGVVETQYF
DNA: TGTGCCAGCAGCCAACGTGGAGCGGGAGTGGTTGAGACCCAGTACTTC

D: -
J: TRBJ2-7
V: TRBV4-2
size: few
CDR3: CASSQVGGASSYNEQYF
DNA: TGTGCCAGCAGCCAAGTTGGCGGGGCCAGCTCCTACAACGAGCAGTACTTC

D: -
J: TRBJ1-6
V: TRBV2
size: many
CDR3: CASTTDPNSPLHF
DNA: TGTGCCAGTACGACAGATCCGAATTCACCCCTCCACTTT

D: -
J: TRBJ1-5
V: TRBV3-1
size: -
CDR3: CASSQAGLGQPQHF
DNA: TGTGCCAGCAGCCAAGCAGGGCTCGGTCAGCCCCAGCATTTT

D: -
J: TRBJ1-2
V: TRBV25-1
size: many
CDR3: CASSEWSTAGYTF
DNA: TGTGCCAGCAGTGAATGGAGTACAGCTGGCTACACCTTC